This TCR beta chain appears in the sequencing data of a study of patients and donors after allogeneic stem cell transplantation. TCRdb analysed the RT-PCR reads with MiXCR anew, one entry per CDR3 protein. The table has approximately 90,000 distinct CDR3 sequences, roughly 5.1% seen once. In the case of this clonotype: The junction shows a germline mismatch at one end, possibly a read error.

Germline V CDR1 and CDR2: MNHNS, SASEGT. The CDR3 length is 16 residues. This receptor was obtained from a human donor who was either an allogeneic HSCT recipient or a stem cell or donor lymphocyte infusion donor (not recorded which). It is not recorded whose cells these are; they may come from a transplant donor. The chain is built from TRBV6-1 and TRBJ2-3; perhaps TRBD2 as D (7 bases). The sample consisted of blood, either unsorted or a sorted T cell fraction (not recorded which). This CDR3 is CASSEEGGQYTYTQYF. CDR3 coding DNA: TGTGCCAGCAGTGAAGAGGGGGGGCAGTACACATATACGCAGTATTTT.